This T cell receptor beta chain was observed in a study of technical replicates of blood from a few donors. The CDR3 extends over 13 amino acids. Looked up from germline, CDR1 is SGHAT and CDR2 is FQNNGV. V lost 0 bases to trimming and J lost 8 bases; unmatched junction nucleotides: 3. Repertoires were generated with immunoSEQ multiplex PCR, while TCRdb's copy carries only in-frame clones and drops some. The sample has about 85,000 clones, less than 95% seen once. Sequenced: T cells isolated from PBMCs. The sequence was collected from a human donor in good health. The J gene is TRBJ1-2, the V gene TRBV11-2; 7 positions match TRBD1. The CDR3 nucleotides are TGTGCCAGCAGCTTAGACCCAGGGGGGGGCTACACCTTC. Its translation: CASSLDPGGGYTF.